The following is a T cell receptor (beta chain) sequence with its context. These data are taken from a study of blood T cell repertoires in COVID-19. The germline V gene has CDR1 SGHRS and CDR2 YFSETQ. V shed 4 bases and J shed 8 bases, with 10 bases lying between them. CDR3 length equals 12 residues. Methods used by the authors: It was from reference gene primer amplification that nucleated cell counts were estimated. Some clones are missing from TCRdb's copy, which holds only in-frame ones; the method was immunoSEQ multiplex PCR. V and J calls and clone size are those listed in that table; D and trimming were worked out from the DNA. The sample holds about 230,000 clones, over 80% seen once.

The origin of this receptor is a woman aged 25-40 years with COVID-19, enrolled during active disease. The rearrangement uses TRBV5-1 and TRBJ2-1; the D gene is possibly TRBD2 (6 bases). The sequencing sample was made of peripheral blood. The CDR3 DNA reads TGCGCCAGCAGCCCGGGCGGGGATGAGCAGTTCTTC. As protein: CASSPGGDEQFF.